One and the same sample provided the 11 T cell receptor beta chains below, sequenced in a study of spatial heterogeneity in lung cancer. Time point given: sample taken at primary tumor resection. The study sequenced unsorted whole RNA from tumor, nontumor lung or frozen PBMC. TCRdb reanalysed the 5' RACE reads using MiXCR and keeps one entry per CDR3 protein. This table holds about 82,000 distinct CDR3 sequences, roughly 13% found once. The specimen was PBMCs, collected at surgery. These receptors were collected from a male donor with early-stage non-small cell lung cancer.

The rearrangement uses TRBV19 and TRBJ1-5; D call uncertain. There are 15 residues in the CDR3. Between the trimmed V and J ends, which lost 6 bases and 10 bases, there was a span of 22 bases. CDR1 is LNHDA and CDR2 is SQIVND in the germline V gene (reference sequence). CDR3 region: CASSQGLLGDKPQHF. The CDR3 nucleotides read TGTGCCAGTAGCCAAGGGCTTCTGGGTGACAAACCCCAGCATTTT.

There are many counts of this clonotype. V usage is TRBV14 and J usage is TRBJ2-1; D not certain. CDR3 length: 13 residues. V lost 1 base and J 5 bases, leaving 6 bases between the germline ends. CDR1 and CDR2 (germline): SGHDN, FVKESK. CDR3 loop: CASSQGYDNEQFF. As DNA, the CDR3 is TGTGCCAGCAGCCAAGGGTACGACAATGAGCAGTTCTTC.

This clonotype is medium-sized in the sample. The chain is built from TRBV9 and TRBJ1-5, with D possibly matching TRBD1 (5 bases). V was cut by 3 bases and J by 3 bases, with 10 bases left in between. The CDR3 length is 14 residues. Germline CDR1 reads SGDLS; CDR2 reads YYNGEE. CDR3 residues: CASSAGTVNQPQHF. The CDR3 bases are TGTGCCAGCAGCGCTGGGACGGTCAATCAGCCCCAGCATTTT.

The chain uses TRBV7-3 and TRBJ2-1; maybe TRBD2 (7 bases). This CDR3 is 16 amino acids long. Trimming removed 5 bases from V and 6 bases from J, with 20 bases in between. The germline V gene has CDR1 SGHTA and CDR2 FQGTGA. In DNA form, the CDR3 reads TGTGCCAGCAGCGCCTGGGGGGGCGGGGACATCAATGAGCAGTTCTTC. Translation gives CASSAWGGGDINEQFF.

The gene calls are TRBV6-5 and TRBJ2-3; 11 nucleotides line up with TRBD2. The germline gives CDR1 MNHEY, CDR2 SVGAGI. The CDR3 spans 15 residues. The ends lost 7 bases at V and 3 bases at J; junction bases unmatched: 6. The chain's CDR3 is CASKISGRGTDTQYF. The CDR3 coding sequence is TGTGCCAGCAAGATTAGCGGGAGGGGGACAGATACGCAGTATTTT.

The chain carries TRBV7-3 and TRBJ2-2, with D tentatively TRBD2 (6 bases). This CDR3 is built from 16 residues. V lost 2 bases to trimming and J lost 8 bases, with 18 bases between them. Germline CDR1 and CDR2: SGHTA and FQGTGA. The CDR3 bases are TGTGCCAGCAGCTTAGGAGGGTTCGGGTTCGGTGGGGAGCTGTTTTTT. This gives the protein CASSLGGFGFGGELFF. The variable domain in full, with the rest retrieved from reference TRBV7-3 and TRBJ2-2, is GAGVSQTPSNKVTEKGKYVELRCDPISGHTALYWYRQSLGQGPEFLIYFQGTGAADDSGLPNDRFFAVRPEGSVSTLKIQRTERGDSAVYLCASSLGGFGFGGELFFGEGSRLTVL.

This clonotype showed up just a few times. The rearrangement joins TRBV9 to TRBJ1-2, with no clear D. Deletions cut 6 bases from V and 1 base from J, with 7 bases between. Per the germline V gene, CDR1 is SGDLS and CDR2 is YYNGEE. The CDR3 spans 12 residues. CDR3 loop: CASTTINYGYTF. The CDR3 DNA sequence: TGTGCCAGCACCACTATTAACTATGGCTACACCTTC.

In its sample, this clonotype was seen a few times. V gene TRBV7-6 combines with J gene TRBJ2-5; perhaps TRBD2 as D (5 bases). This CDR3 is built from 15 residues. V dropped 5 bases and J dropped 4 bases, with 17 bases sitting between them. Germline V lookup: CDR1 SGHVS, CDR2 FNYEAQ. The CDR3 sequence: CASSPSIYEGETQYF. The DNA for the CDR3 is TGTGCCAGCAGCCCGTCCATCTATGAGGGAGAGACCCAGTACTTC.

The gene calls are TRBV7-9 and TRBJ1-1; 11 bases agree with TRBD1. V shed 2 bases and J 5 bases; nucleotides not matched to a gene: 4. Per germline, CDR1 SEHNR and CDR2 FQNEAQ (reference sequence). The CDR3 runs to 15 residues. CDR3 in amino acids: CASSLRTGGWTEAFF. The DNA of the CDR3 is TGTGCCAGCAGCTTACGGACAGGGGGCTGGACTGAAGCTTTCTTT.

There are a few counts of this clonotype. The chain carries TRBV7-9 and TRBJ2-7, with D tentatively TRBD2 (5 bases). CDR3 size: 16 residues. V was clipped by 1 base and J by 3 bases, with 16 bases between them. CDR1 and CDR2 from the germline V gene are SEHNR and FQNEAQ (reference sequence). Here the CDR3 reads CASSLGEGPLLYEQYF. The CDR3 region has the DNA TGTGCCAGCAGCTTAGGCGAGGGTCCCCTCCTCTACGAGCAGTACTTC. Full variable domain (rest looked up from reference TRBV7-9 and TRBJ2-7): DTGVSQNPRHKITKRGQNVTFRCDPISEHNRLYWYRQTLGQGPEFLTYFQNEAQLEKSRLLSDRFSAERPKGSFSTLEIQRTEQGDSAMYLCASSLGEGPLLYEQYFGPGTRLTVT.

This clonotype was recorded a few times. The chain carries TRBV11-1 and TRBJ2-1, with 7 bases identical to TRBD2. With V trimmed by 5 bases and J by 4 bases, 11 bases remained unmatched. The length of the CDR3 is 16 residues. Germline-derived CDR1 and CDR2 are SGHAT and FQDESV (reference sequence). The CDR3 DNA sequence: TGTGCCAGCAGCCCTAGAGTAGCTAGCGGATACAATGAGCAGTTCTTC. Its translation: CASSPRVASGYNEQFF.